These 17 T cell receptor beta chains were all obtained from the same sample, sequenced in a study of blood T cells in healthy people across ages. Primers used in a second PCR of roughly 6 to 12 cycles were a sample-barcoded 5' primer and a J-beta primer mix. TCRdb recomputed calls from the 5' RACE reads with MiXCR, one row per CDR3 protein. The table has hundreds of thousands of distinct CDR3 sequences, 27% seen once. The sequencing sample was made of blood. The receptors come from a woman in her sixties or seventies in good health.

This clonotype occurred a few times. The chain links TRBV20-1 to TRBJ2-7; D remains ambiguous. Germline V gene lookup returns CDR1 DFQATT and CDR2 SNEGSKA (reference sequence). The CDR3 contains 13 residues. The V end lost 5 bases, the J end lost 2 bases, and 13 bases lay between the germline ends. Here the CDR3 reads CSAGRSGTYEQYF. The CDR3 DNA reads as TGCAGTGCTGGACGGTCTGGTACCTACGAGCAGTACTTC.

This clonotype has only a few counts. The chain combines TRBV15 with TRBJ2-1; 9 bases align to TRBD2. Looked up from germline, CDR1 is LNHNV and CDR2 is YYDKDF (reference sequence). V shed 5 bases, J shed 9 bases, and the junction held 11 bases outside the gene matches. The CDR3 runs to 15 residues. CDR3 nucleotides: TGTGCCACCAGCGGAGGGACTAGCAGGCTTACTGAGCAGTTCTTC. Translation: CATSGGTSRLTEQFF. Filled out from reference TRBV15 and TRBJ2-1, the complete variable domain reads DAMVIQNPRYQVTQFGKPVTLSCSQTLNHNVMYWYQQKSSQAPKLLFHYYDKDFNNEADTPDNFQSRRPNTSFCFLDIRSPGLGDTAMYLCATSGGTSRLTEQFFGPGTRLTVL.

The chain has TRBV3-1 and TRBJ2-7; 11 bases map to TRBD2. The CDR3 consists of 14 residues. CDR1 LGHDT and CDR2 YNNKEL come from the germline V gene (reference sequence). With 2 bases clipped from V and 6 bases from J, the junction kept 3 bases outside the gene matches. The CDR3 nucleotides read TGTGCCAGCAGCCAAATCGGGACTAGCGGCGAGCAGTACTTC. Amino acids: CASSQIGTSGEQYF.

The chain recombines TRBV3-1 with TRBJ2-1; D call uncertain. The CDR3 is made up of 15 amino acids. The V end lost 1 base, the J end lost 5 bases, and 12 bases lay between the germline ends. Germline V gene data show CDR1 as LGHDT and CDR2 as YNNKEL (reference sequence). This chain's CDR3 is CASSQGPPGHNEQFF. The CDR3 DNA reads TGTGCCAGCAGCCAAGGCCCCCCAGGCCACAATGAGCAGTTCTTC.

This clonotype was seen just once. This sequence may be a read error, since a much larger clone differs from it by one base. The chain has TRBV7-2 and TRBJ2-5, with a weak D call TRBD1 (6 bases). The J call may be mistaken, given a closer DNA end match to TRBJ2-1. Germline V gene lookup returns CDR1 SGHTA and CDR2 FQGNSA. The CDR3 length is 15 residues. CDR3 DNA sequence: TGTGCCAGCAGCGCCCGGACAGCTATCCGCCATGAGCAGTTCTTC. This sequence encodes CASSARTAIRHEQFF.

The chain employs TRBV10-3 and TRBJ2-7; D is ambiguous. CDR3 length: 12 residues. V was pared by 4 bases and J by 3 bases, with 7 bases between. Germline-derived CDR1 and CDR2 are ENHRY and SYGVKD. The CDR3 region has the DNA TGTGCCATCAGTGGGGTGGGCTACGAGCAGTACTTC. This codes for CAISGVGYEQYF.

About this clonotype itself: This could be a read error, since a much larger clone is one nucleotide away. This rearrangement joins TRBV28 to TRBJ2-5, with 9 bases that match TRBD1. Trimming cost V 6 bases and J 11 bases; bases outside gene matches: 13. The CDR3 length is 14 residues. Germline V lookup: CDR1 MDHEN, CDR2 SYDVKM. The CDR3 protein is CASRGQGRAYGQYF. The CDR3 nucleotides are TGTGCCAGCAGGGGACAGGGAAGAGCTTACGGGCAGTACTTC.

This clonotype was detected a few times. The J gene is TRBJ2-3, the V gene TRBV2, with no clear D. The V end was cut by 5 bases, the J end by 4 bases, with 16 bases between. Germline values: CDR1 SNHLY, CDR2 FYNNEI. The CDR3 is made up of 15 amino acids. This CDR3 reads CASSLSSGRPDTQYF. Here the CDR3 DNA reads TGTGCCAGCAGTCTGAGTTCTGGGCGCCCAGATACGCAGTATTTT.

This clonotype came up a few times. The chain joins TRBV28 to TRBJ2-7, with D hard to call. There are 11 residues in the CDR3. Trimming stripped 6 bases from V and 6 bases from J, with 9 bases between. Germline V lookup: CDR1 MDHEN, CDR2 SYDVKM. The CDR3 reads CASSHMGEQYF. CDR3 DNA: TGTGCCAGCAGCCACATGGGCGAGCAGTACTTC. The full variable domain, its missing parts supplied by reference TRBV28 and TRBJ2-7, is DVKVTQSSRYLVKRTGEKVFLECVQDMDHENMFWYRQDPGLGLRLIYFSYDVKMKEKGDIPEGYSVSREKKERFSLILESASTNQTSMYLCASSHMGEQYFGPGTRLTVT.

The CDR3 spells CASSRTSVDYNEQFF. CDR3 in DNA: TGTGCCAGCAGCCGGACTAGCGTAGATTACAATGAGCAGTTCTTC. The rearrangement links TRBV3-1 to TRBJ2-1; 9 bases are shared with TRBD2. There are 15 residues in the CDR3. The junction had 5 bases not matched to a gene; V was cut back by 4 bases and J by 4 bases. Germline V lookup: CDR1 LGHDT, CDR2 YNNKEL (reference sequence).

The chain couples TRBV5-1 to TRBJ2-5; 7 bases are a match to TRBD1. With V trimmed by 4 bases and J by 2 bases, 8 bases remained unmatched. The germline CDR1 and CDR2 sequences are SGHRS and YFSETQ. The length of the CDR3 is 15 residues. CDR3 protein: CASSPSTGRQETQYF. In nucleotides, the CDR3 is TGCGCCAGCAGCCCCTCGACAGGGAGACAAGAGACCCAGTACTTC.

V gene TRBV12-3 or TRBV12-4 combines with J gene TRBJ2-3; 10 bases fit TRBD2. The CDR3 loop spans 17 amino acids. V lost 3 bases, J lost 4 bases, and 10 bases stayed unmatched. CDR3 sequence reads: CASSFMAAGGFADTQYF. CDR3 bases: TGTGCCAGCAGTTTCATGGCAGCGGGAGGGTTCGCAGATACGCAGTATTTT.

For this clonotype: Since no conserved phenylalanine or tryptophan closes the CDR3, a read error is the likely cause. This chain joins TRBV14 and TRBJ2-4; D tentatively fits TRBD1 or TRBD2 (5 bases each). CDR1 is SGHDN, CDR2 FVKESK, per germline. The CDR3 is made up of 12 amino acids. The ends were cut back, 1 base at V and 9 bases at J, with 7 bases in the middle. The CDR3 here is CASSQVGAIQYC. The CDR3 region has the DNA TGTGCCAGCAGCCAAGTCGGGGCCATTCAGTACTGC.

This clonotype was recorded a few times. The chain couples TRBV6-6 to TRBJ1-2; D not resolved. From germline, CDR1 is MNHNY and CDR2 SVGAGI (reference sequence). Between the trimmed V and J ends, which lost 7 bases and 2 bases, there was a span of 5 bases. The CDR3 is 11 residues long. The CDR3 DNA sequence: TGTGCCAGCACTTGGAACTATGGCTACACCTTC. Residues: CASTWNYGYTF.

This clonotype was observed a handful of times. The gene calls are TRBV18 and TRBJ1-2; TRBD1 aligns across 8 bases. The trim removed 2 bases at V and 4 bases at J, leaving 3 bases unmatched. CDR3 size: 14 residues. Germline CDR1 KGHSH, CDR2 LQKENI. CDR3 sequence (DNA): TGTGCCAGCTCACCAAATGGACAGGGCTATGGCTACACCTTC. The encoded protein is CASSPNGQGYGYTF. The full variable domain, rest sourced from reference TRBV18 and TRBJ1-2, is NAGVMQNPRHLVRRRGQEARLRCSPMKGHSHVYWYRQLPEEGLKFMVYLQKENIIDESGMPKERFSAEFPKEGPSILRIQQVVRGDSAAYFCASSPNGQGYGYTFGSGTRLTVV.

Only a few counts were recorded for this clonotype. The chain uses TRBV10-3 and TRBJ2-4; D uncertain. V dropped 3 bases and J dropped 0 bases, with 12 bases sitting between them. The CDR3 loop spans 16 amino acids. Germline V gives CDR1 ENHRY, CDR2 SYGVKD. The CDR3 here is CAISDKARIAKNIQYF. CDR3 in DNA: TGTGCCATCAGTGATAAGGCCCGGATAGCCAAAAACATTCAGTACTTC.

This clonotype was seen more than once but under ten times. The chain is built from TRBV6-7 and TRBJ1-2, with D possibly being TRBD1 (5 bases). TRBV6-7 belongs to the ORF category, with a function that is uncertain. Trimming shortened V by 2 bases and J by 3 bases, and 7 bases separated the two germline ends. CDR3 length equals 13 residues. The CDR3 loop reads CASSYGGDYGYTF. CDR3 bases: TGTGCCAGCAGTTACGGAGGGGACTATGGCTACACCTTC.